A single sample is the source of the 32 T cell receptor beta chains below, sequenced in a study of blood T cell repertoires in COVID-19. Libraries were prepared by immunoSEQ multiplex PCR; TCRdb keeps only in-frame clonotypes and omits some of them. The sample contains around 100,000 clones, approximately 84% of which appear only once. The sample comprised peripheral blood. The receptors were sampled from a woman between 40 and 50 years old with acute or convalescent COVID-19.

Only one count was recorded for this clone. The gene calls are TRBV5-1 and TRBJ2-3, with 8 bases that match TRBD2. Trimming at V came to 0 bases and at J to 1 base, leaving 4 bases not matched to a gene. The CDR3 sequence is 16 residues long. The germline gives CDR1 SGHRS, CDR2 YFSETQ. CDR3 nucleotide sequence: TGCGCCAGCAGCTTGGCCGGGGGGGCTGGCACAGATACGCAGTATTTT. Its protein product is CASSLAGGAGTDTQYF.

J is TRBJ2-7 and V is TRBV5-8; D is uncertain. This CDR3 is 13 amino acids long. The V end was cut by 5 bases, the J end by 8 bases, with 17 bases between. The germline CDR1 and CDR2 sequences are SGHTS and YDEGEE. The CDR3 here is CASSRTVKYKQYF. Here the CDR3 DNA reads TGTGCCAGCAGTCGTACAGTAAAGTACAAGCAGTACTTC.

J is TRBJ1-3 and V is TRBV7-2, with 7 bases matching TRBD1. V lost 5 bases and J lost 2; bases outside the gene matches: 12. CDR1 and CDR2 from the germline V gene are SGHTA and FQGNSA. The CDR3 covers 17 residues. The CDR3 spells CASSALTGSRTGNTIYF. As DNA, the CDR3 is TGTGCCAGCAGCGCTCTGACAGGGTCTCGAACTGGAAACACCATATATTTT.

This sequence joins TRBV6-5 and TRBJ1-2; 10 bases are shared with TRBD1. The V gene end was trimmed by 4 bases and the J gene end by 8 bases; junction bases not matched to a gene: 7. Germline CDR1 MNHEY, CDR2 SVGAGI. This CDR3 has 14 amino acids. CDR3 bases: TGTGCCAGCAGTTTGTCAGGGACAGGGGTGGGCTACACCTTC. It is translated as CASSLSGTGVGYTF.

The chain uses TRBV6-5 and TRBJ1-5, with 8 nucleotides matching TRBD1. After removal of 6 bases from V and 6 bases from J, the junction contained 7 bases not matched to a gene. Per the germline V gene, CDR1 is MNHEY and CDR2 is SVGAGI. This CDR3 has 14 residues. The CDR3: CASRTQGEGQPQHF. The CDR3 coding sequence is TGTGCCAGCAGAACACAGGGGGAGGGTCAGCCCCAGCATTTT.

J is TRBJ1-1 and V is TRBV3-1 (or the pseudogene TRBV3-2); D not certain. The germline V gene has CDR1 LGHDT and CDR2 YNNKEL (reference sequence). Between the trimmed V and J ends, which lost 3 bases and 1 base, there was a span of 6 bases. The CDR3 covers 13 residues. As DNA, the CDR3 is TGTGCCAGCAGCCAGTCCAAGAACACTGAAGCTTTCTTT. This translates into CASSQSKNTEAFF.

V gene TRBV13 combines with J gene TRBJ2-7, with D perhaps matching TRBD2 (5 bases). Germline CDR1 and CDR2: PRHDT and FYEKMQ (reference sequence). V lost 5 bases and J lost 1, with 12 bases in between. The length of the CDR3 is 14 residues. The CDR3 region is CASSPRTLSYEQYF. CDR3 DNA: TGTGCCAGCAGCCCTAGGACTCTTTCCTACGAGCAGTACTTC.

This clone was observed once. The gene calls are TRBV5-1 and TRBJ1-3; TRBD1 matches at 11 bases. Germline CDR1 and CDR2: SGHRS and YFSETQ. Trimming cost V 2 bases and J 6 bases; bases outside gene matches: 10. CDR3 size: 17 residues. In DNA, the CDR3 is TGCGCCAGCAGCTTATTGATTGGGACAGGGGGTGAAAACACCATATATTTT. It encodes CASSLLIGTGGENTIYF.

The V gene is TRBV6-5, the J gene TRBJ2-3; D unclear. Germline loops: CDR1 MNHEY, CDR2 SVGAGI. V lost 8 bases and J 2 bases, leaving 14 bases between the germline ends. This CDR3 comprises 14 residues. The CDR3: CASGPHDHTDTQYF. The CDR3 nucleotides read TGTGCCAGCGGCCCGCATGATCACACAGATACGCAGTATTTT.

The rearrangement links TRBV18 to TRBJ1-1; D perhaps matches TRBD1 (5 bases). The length of the CDR3 is 14 residues. The germline V gene encodes CDR1 KGHSH and CDR2 LQKENI. V was shortened by 0 bases and J by 8 bases, with 13 bases between the two germline ends. The CDR3 is CASSPPSLRQEAFF. Written as DNA, the CDR3 is TGTGCCAGCTCACCACCGTCGTTGCGACAGGAAGCTTTCTTT. Full variable domain (missing parts from reference TRBV18 and TRBJ1-1): NAGVMQNPRHLVRRRGQEARLRCSPMKGHSHVYWYRQLPEEGLKFMVYLQKENIIDESGMPKERFSAEFPKEGPSILRIQQVVRGDSAAYFCASSPPSLRQEAFFGQGTRLTVV.

The genes are TRBV7-9 and TRBJ1-2; TRBD1 matches 8 bases. The V gene's germline CDR1 is SEHNR and CDR2 FQNEAQ (reference sequence). V was pared by 1 base and J by 8 bases, with 12 bases of the junction left unmatched. This CDR3 is 16 amino acids long. The CDR3 is CASSLGSAGGIQGYTF. In DNA form, the CDR3 reads TGTGCCAGCAGCTTAGGTTCGGCAGGGGGCATACAAGGCTACACCTTC.

The CDR3 here is CASSIQGEGYTF. The CDR3 coding sequence is TGTGCCAGTAGTATCCAGGGTGAAGGCTACACCTTC. This chain connects TRBV19 to TRBJ1-2; the D gene is possibly TRBD1 (5 bases). The CDR3 length is 12 residues. V was pared by 3 bases and J by 8 bases, with 10 bases between. CDR1 is LNHDA, CDR2 SQIVND, per germline (reference sequence).

The V gene is TRBV6-6, the J gene TRBJ2-7, with TRBD2 as a possible D gene (6 bases). Trimming pared 5 bases from V and 1 base from J, leaving 12 bases between. The length of the CDR3 is 14 residues. CDR1 is MNHNY, CDR2 SVGAGI, per germline (reference sequence). The CDR3 spells CASSPQGLSYEQYF. The CDR3 nucleotides read TGTGCCAGCAGTCCCCAGGGACTGTCCTACGAGCAGTACTTC.

The chain has TRBV5-1 and TRBJ2-3; TRBD2 matches at 9 bases. Germline loops: CDR1 SGHRS, CDR2 YFSETQ. V gave up 3 bases and J gave up 3 bases; unmatched junction bases: 5. CDR3 length: 15 residues. CDR3 nucleotides: TGCGCCAGCAGCTCGGCGGGGGGGATTACAGATACGCAGTATTTT. This encodes CASSSAGGITDTQYF.

The CDR3: CASSSKGGSTEAFF. CDR3 bases: TGCGCCAGCAGCTCCAAAGGGGGTAGCACTGAAGCTTTCTTT. This chain joins TRBV5-1 and TRBJ1-1, with a possible D match to TRBD1 (6 bases). The V gene lost 3 bases and the J gene lost 4 bases, with 13 bases spanning the gap. Germline V lookup: CDR1 SGHRS, CDR2 YFSETQ. The CDR3 extends over 14 amino acids. Together with reference TRBV5-1 and TRBJ1-1, the CDR3 gives the full variable domain: KAGVTQTPRYLIKTRGQQVTLSCSPISGHRSVSWYQQTPGQGLQFLFEYFSETQRNKGNFPGRFSGRQFSNSRSEMNVSTLELGDSALYLCASSSKGGSTEAFFGQGTRLTVV.

The chain links TRBV6-5 to TRBJ1-5; TRBD1 is a possible D gene (5 bases). Trimming stripped 8 bases from V and 0 bases from J, with 8 bases between. CDR1 is MNHEY, CDR2 SVGAGI, per germline. This CDR3 has 13 amino acids. DNA for the CDR3: TGTGCCAGCGGGGGGGATAGCAATCAGCCCCAGCATTTT. Amino acid sequence: CASGGDSNQPQHF.

This chain uses TRBV11-3 with TRBJ2-3, with TRBD2 matching 13 bases. Germline V gene data show CDR1 as SGHNT and CDR2 as YENEEA. V shed 5 bases, J shed 6 bases, and the junction held 5 bases outside the gene matches. The CDR3 is 15 residues long. DNA for the CDR3: TGTGCCAGCAGCACACGGACTAGCGGGGGCGATACGCAGTATTTT. Translated, it gives CASSTRTSGGDTQYF. The entire variable domain, with the rest obtained from reference TRBV11-3 and TRBJ2-3, is as follows: EAGVVQSPRYKIIEKKQPVAFWCNPISGHNTLYWYLQNLGQGPELLIRYENEEAVDDSQLPKDRFSAERLKGVDSTLKIQPAELGDSAVYLCASSTRTSGGDTQYFGPGTRLTVL.

The chain couples TRBV5-8 to TRBJ2-7; D gene unclear. Trimming shortened V by 3 bases and J by 4 bases, and 5 bases separated the two germline ends. There are 11 residues in the CDR3. Germline CDR1 is SGHTS and CDR2 is YDEGEE. CDR3 region: CASSSYYEQYF. In nucleotides, the CDR3 is TGTGCCAGCAGCTCTTATTACGAGCAGTACTTC.

The V and J genes are TRBV3-1 (or the pseudogene TRBV3-2) and TRBJ1-2; D ambiguous. Germline V gives CDR1 LGHDT, CDR2 YNNKEL (reference sequence). CDR3 length: 13 amino acids. The V end lost 1 base, the J end lost 4 bases, and 7 bases lay between the germline ends. The CDR3 reads CASSQVESYGYTF. The CDR3 DNA reads TGTGCCAGCAGCCAAGTAGAGAGCTATGGCTACACCTTC.

The rearrangement uses TRBV7-3 and TRBJ2-7, with 7 bases aligning to TRBD1. The germline V gene encodes CDR1 SGHTA and CDR2 FQGTGA. The CDR3 loop spans 12 amino acids. The V gene end was trimmed by 10 bases and the J gene end by 2 bases; junction bases not matched to a gene: 5. This CDR3 is CANRDRPYEQYF. CDR3 DNA: TGTGCCAACCGGGACAGACCCTACGAGCAGTACTTC. The full variable domain, completed using reference TRBV7-3 and TRBJ2-7, is GAGVSQTPSNKVTEKGKYVELRCDPISGHTALYWYRQSLGQGPEFLIYFQGTGAADDSGLPNDRFFAVRPEGSVSTLKIQRTERGDSAVYLCANRDRPYEQYFGPGTRLTVT.

The rearrangement links TRBV6-5 to TRBJ1-1; possible D gene TRBD1, 6 bases. In germline, CDR1 is MNHEY, CDR2 SVGAGI. The ends were cut back, 6 bases at V and 8 bases at J, with 13 bases in the middle. This CDR3 has 12 amino acids. CDR3 nucleotide sequence: TGTGCCAGCAGGGACAGTGCCCCCGAAGCTTTCTTT. It encodes CASRDSAPEAFF.

The chain carries TRBV10-3 and TRBJ1-5; maybe TRBD1 (5 bases). The V end was cut by 7 bases, the J end by 1 base, with 14 bases between. This CDR3 has 15 amino acids. Germline CDR1 and CDR2: ENHRY and SYGVKD. CDR3 DNA sequence: TGTGCCATCAACCAGGGAGGGGCCAGCAATCAGCCCCAGCATTTT. Translating gives CAINQGGASNQPQHF.

This rearrangement joins TRBV9 to TRBJ2-1; TRBD2 agrees at 8 bases. The CDR3 runs to 13 residues. Trimming removed 4 bases from V and 9 bases from J; junction bases left unmatched: 6. Germline CDR1 reads SGDLS; CDR2 reads YYNGEE. Written as DNA, the CDR3 is TGTGCCAGCAGCCGGACTAGCTTAACTGAGCAGTTCTTC. This sequence encodes CASSRTSLTEQFF.

The chain has TRBV6-6 and TRBJ1-5; no definite D call. The V and J ends lost 3 bases and 7 bases respectively, with 16 bases between them. Germline V gene sequence: CDR1 MNHNY, CDR2 SVGAGI (reference sequence). This CDR3 comprises 15 residues. This chain's CDR3 is CASSYFPGGTQPQHF. CDR3 DNA: TGTGCCAGCAGTTATTTCCCGGGTGGAACCCAGCCCCAGCATTTT.

This chain links TRBV5-1 with TRBJ1-1; D ambiguous. The CDR3 is 14 amino acids. The V end was cut by 0 bases, the J end by 5 bases, with 11 bases between. Germline V gives CDR1 SGHRS, CDR2 YFSETQ. CDR3 bases: TGCGCCAGCAGCTTGGTAGGTGGGCAGACTGAAGCTTTCTTT. Translating gives CASSLVGGQTEAFF.

V and J are TRBV5-6 and TRBJ1-1, with 7 bases lining up with TRBD1. This CDR3 is built from 16 residues. Losses at the gene ends were 1 base for V and 3 bases for J; bases not matched to a gene: 9. The V gene's germline CDR1 is SGHDT and CDR2 YYEEEE. The CDR3 region has the DNA TGTGCCAGCAGCTTGACGGCGAGGGGGCGGGACACTGAAGCTTTCTTT. It codes for CASSLTARGRDTEAFF.

The chain joins TRBV6-2 or TRBV6-3 to TRBJ2-7; D ambiguous. Between the trimmed V and J ends, which lost 2 bases and 3 bases, there was a span of 5 bases. The CDR3 covers 12 residues. Germline lookup yields CDR1 MNHEY and CDR2 SVGEGT. The CDR3 DNA sequence: TGTGCCAGCAGTTACACCAGCTACGAGCAGTACTTC. It specifies CASSYTSYEQYF.

The chain recombines TRBV7-2 with TRBJ1-2, with 7 bases aligning to TRBD1. From germline, CDR1 is SGHTA and CDR2 FQGNSA. CDR3 length: 13 amino acids. With 3 bases clipped from V and 8 bases from J, the junction kept 6 bases outside the gene matches. The CDR3 DNA reads TGTGCCAGCAGCTTCTCACAGGGGAGCGGCTACACCTTC. This gives the protein CASSFSQGSGYTF.

The chain recombines TRBV2 with TRBJ2-5, with D uncertain. The V and J ends lost 4 bases and 4 bases respectively, with 4 bases between them. This CDR3 spans 11 amino acids. Per germline, CDR1 SNHLY and CDR2 FYNNEI. The CDR3 reads CASSVRETQYF. CDR3 in DNA: TGTGCCAGCAGTGTTAGAGAGACCCAGTACTTC. The full variable domain, completed using reference TRBV2 and TRBJ2-5, is EPEVTQTPSHQVTQMGQEVILRCVPISNHLYFYWYRQILGQKVEFLVSFYNNEISEKSEIFDDQFSVERPDGSNFTLKIRSTKLEDSAMYFCASSVRETQYFGPGTRLLVL.

CDR3 loop: CASTKGLAGDEQYF. The CDR3 DNA reads as TGTGCCAGCACTAAAGGACTAGCGGGCGACGAGCAGTACTTC. The chain links TRBV2 to TRBJ2-7, with 11 bases fitting TRBD2. V was clipped by 7 bases and J by 5 bases; unmatched bases: 7. Germline assignment: CDR1 SNHLY and CDR2 FYNNEI. The CDR3 sequence is 14 residues long. Variable domain in full (rest from reference TRBV2 and TRBJ2-7): EPEVTQTPSHQVTQMGQEVILRCVPISNHLYFYWYRQILGQKVEFLVSFYNNEISEKSEIFDDQFSVERPDGSNFTLKIRSTKLEDSAMYFCASTKGLAGDEQYFGPGTRLTVT.

This sequence joins TRBV5-6 and TRBJ2-6; D is ambiguous. Germline CDR1 and CDR2: SGHDT and YYEEEE. Trimming left V 4 bases short and J 2 bases short, with 10 bases between. The CDR3 length is 15 residues. DNA for the CDR3: TGTGCCAGCAGCCCCGACATCCCTGGGGCCAACGTCCTGACTTTC. It specifies CASSPDIPGANVLTF.

V gene TRBV3-1 (or the pseudogene TRBV3-2) combines with J gene TRBJ1-2; 8 bases line up with TRBD1. V shed 7 bases, J shed 3 bases, and the junction held 16 bases outside the gene matches. CDR3 size: 17 residues. CDR1 and CDR2 (germline): LGHDT, YNNKEL (reference sequence). The DNA for the CDR3 is TGTGCCAGCACCCCCCAGGGGGCGACTTCCCCCTACTATGGCTACACCTTC. This codes for CASTPQGATSPYYGYTF.